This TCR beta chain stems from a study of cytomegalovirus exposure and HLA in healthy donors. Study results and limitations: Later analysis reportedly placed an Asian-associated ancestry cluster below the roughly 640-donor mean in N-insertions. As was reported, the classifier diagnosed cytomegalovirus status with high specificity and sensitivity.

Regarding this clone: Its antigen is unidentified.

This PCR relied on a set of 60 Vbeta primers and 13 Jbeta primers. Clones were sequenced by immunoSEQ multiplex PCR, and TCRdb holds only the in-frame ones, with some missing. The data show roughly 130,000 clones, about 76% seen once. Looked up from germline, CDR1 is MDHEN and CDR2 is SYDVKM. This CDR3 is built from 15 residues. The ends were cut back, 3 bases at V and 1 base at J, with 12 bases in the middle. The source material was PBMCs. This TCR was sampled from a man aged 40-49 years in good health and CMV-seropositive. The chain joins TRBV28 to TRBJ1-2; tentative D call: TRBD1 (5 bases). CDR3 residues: CASSLGRAVNYGYTF. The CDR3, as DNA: TGTGCCAGCAGTTTGGGCAGGGCAGTTAACTATGGCTACACCTTC.